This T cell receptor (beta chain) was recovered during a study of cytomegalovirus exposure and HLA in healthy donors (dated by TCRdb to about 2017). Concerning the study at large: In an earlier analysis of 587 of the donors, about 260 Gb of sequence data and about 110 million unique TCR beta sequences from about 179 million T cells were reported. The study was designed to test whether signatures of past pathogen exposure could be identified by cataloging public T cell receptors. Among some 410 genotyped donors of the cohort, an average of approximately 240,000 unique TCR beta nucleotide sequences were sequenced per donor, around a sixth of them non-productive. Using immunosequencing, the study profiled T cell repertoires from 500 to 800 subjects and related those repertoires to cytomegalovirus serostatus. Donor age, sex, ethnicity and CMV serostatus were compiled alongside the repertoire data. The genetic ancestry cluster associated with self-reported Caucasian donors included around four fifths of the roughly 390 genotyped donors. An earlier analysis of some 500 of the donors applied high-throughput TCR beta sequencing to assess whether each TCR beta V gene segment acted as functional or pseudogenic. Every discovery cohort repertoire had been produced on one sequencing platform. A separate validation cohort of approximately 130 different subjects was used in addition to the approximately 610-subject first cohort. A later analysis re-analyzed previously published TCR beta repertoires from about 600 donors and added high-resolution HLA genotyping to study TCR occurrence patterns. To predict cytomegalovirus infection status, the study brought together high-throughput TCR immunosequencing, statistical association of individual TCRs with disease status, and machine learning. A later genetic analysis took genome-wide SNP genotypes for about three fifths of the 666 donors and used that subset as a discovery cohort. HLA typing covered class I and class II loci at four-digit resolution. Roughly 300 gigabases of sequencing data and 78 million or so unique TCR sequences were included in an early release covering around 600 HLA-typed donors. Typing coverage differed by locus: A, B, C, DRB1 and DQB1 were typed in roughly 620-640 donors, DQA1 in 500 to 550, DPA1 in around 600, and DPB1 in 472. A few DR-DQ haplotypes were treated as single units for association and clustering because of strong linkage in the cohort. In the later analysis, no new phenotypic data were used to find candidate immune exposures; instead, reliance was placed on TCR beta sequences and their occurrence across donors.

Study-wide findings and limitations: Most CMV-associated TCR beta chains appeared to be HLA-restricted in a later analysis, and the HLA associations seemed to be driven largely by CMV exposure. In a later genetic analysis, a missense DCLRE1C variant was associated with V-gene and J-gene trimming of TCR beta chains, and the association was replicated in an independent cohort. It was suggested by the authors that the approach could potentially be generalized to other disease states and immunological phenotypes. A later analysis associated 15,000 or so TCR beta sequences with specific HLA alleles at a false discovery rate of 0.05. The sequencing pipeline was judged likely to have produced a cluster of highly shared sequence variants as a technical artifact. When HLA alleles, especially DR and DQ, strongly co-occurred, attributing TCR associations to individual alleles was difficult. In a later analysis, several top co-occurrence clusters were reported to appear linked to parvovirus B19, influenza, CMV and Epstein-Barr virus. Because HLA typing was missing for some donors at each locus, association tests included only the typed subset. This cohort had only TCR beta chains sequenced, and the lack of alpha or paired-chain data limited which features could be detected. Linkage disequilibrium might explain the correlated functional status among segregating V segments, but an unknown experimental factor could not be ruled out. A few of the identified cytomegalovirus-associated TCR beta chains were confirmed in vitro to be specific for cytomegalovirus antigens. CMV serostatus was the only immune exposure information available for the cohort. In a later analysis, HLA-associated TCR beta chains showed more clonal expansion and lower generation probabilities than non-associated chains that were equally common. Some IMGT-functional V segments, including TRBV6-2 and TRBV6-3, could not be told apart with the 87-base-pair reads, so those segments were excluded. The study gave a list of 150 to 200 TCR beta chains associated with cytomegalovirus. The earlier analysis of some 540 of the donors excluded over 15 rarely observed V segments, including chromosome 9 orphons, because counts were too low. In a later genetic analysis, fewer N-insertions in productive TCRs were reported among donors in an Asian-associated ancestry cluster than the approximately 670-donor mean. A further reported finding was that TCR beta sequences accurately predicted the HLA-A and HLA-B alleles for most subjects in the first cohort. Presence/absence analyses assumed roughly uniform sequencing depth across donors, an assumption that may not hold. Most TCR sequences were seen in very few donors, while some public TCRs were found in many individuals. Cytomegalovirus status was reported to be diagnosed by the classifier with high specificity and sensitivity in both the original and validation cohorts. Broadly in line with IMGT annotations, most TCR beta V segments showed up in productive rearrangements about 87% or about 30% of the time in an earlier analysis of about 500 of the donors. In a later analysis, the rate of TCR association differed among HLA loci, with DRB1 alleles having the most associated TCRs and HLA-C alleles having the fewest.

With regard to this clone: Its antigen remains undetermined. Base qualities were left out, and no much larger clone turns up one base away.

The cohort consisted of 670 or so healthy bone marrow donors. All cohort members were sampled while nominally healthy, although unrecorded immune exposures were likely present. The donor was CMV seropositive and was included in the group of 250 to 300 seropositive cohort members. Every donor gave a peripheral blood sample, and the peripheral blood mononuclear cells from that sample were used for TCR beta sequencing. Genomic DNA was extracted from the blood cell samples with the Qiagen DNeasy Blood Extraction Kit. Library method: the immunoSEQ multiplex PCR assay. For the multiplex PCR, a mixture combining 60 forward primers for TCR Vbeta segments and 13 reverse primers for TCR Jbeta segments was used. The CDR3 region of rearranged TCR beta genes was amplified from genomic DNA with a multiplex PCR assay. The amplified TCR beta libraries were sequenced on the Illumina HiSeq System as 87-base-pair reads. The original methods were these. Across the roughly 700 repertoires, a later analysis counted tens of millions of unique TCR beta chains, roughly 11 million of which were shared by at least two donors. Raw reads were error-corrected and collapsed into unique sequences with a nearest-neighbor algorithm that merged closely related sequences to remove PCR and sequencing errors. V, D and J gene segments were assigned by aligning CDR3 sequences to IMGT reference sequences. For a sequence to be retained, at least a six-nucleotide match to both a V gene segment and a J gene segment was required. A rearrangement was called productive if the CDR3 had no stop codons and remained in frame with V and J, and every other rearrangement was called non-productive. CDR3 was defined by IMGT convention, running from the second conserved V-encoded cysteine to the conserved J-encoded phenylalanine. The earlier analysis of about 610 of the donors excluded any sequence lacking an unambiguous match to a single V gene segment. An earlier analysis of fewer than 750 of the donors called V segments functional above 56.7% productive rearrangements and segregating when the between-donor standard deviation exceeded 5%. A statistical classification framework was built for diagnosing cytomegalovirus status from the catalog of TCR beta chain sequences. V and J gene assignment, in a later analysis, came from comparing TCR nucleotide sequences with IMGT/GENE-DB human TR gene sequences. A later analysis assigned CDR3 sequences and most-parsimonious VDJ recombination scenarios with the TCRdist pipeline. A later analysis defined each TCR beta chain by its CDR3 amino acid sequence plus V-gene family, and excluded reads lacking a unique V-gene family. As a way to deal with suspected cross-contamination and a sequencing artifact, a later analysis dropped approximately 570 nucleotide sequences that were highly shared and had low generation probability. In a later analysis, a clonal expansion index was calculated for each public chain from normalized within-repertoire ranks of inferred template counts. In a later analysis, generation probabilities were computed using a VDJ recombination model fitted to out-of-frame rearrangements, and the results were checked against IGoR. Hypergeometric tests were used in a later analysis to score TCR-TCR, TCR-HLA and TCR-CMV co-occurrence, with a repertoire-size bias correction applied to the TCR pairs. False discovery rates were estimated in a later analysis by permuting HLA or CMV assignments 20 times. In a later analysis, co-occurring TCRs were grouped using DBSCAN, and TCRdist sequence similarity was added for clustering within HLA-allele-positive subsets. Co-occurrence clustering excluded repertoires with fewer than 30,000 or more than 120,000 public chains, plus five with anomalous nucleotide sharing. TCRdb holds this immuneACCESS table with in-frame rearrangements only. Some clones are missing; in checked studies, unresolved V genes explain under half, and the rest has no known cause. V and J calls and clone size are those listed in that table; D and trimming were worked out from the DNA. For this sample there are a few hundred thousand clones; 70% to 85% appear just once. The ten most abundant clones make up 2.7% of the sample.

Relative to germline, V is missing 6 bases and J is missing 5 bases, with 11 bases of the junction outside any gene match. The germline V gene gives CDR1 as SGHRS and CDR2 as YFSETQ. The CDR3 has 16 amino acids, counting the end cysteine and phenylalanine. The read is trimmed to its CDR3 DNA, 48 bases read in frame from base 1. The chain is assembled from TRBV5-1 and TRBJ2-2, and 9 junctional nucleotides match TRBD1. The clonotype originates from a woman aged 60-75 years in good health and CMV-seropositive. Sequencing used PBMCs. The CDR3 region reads CASTLRTGAGTGELFF. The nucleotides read TGCGCCAGCACCCTACGGACAGGGGCAGGAACCGGGGAGCTGTTTTTT.